Reported below is one T cell receptor (beta chain). Germline is not matched at one junction end, which may reflect a read error. All enrollees were roughly 18 to 90 years old and from 24 US areas. Germline loops: CDR1 SSHAT, CDR2 FNYEAQ (reference sequence). There are 13 residues in the CDR3. The entry originates in a study of blood T cell repertoires in COVID-19. Study-wide context: Donors in the United States, Italy and Spain gave samples during acute or convalescent COVID-19. PBMCs, B-cell-depleted T cells, or T cells provided the cDNA or gDNA that made up the material.

As processed by the authors: Counts of nucleated cells, estimated from reference gene primer amplification, were obtained. The data were produced by immunoSEQ multiplex PCR, yet TCRdb's version contains in-frame clones alone and is incomplete. That table supplies the V and J calls and clone size; D and trimming were determined from the DNA. The data hold about 480,000 clones, with around 89% observed a single time. This sequence was found in a woman between 40 and 50 years old who had recovered from COVID-19. Material for sequencing was PBMCs or T cells enriched from blood (not recorded which). The chain links TRBV7-7 to TRBJ2-7; the match to TRBD1 covers 8 bases. CDR3 coding DNA: TGTGCTAGCAGCTTCGACAGGGGCCACGAGCAGTACTTC. Translation gives CASSFDRGHEQYF.